The T cell receptor beta chain described here comes from a study of Ad26.COV2.S vaccination and SARS-CoV-2 variants. Treatment denoted: over 15 received Ad26.COV2.S at low or high dose, single or two shots; a few received placebo; per-sample allocation not given. The samples were gathered on day 63 after the first injection of vaccine or placebo. CDR3 length: 13 residues. The germline CDR1 and CDR2 sequences are MNHEY and SVGAGI. Losses at the gene ends were 6 bases for V and 5 bases for J; bases not matched to a gene: 6. Generated by immunoSEQ multiplex PCR, the TCRdb table keeps only in-frame clones and is missing some. The table shows 200,000 to 300,000 clones, with more than 75% occurring only once.

This rearrangement joins TRBV6-5 to TRBJ2-7; 8 bases map to TRBD1. This clonotype was sampled from a person aged 18-60 years who received the Ad26.COV2.S COVID-19 vaccine or a placebo. The sequenced sample was peripheral blood, obtained in a trial of Ad26.COV2.S vaccine versus placebo. CDR3 DNA: TGTGCCAGCAGCCGGACAGGGACCCACGAGCAGTACTTC. Amino acid sequence: CASSRTGTHEQYF.